A single sample is the source of the 8 T cell receptor beta chains below, sequenced in a study of shared clonotypes between healthy human individuals. Using immunoSEQ multiplex PCR, the repertoire was profiled, and TCRdb retains in-frame clones only, with some absent. The sample lists some 490,000 clones; around four fifths were seen once. Sequencing used PBMCs. These receptors were collected from a woman aged 40 to 55 in good health. Some clones in this sample may be carry-over from other donors' samples.

About this clone itself: A far larger clone is off by one base, so a read error is likely. The V and J genes are TRBV30 and TRBJ2-5; D ambiguous. Germline V gene data show CDR1 as GTSNPN and CDR2 as SVGIG (reference sequence). The CDR3 loop spans 12 amino acids. CDR3 sequence: CAWRTDQEIQYF. In DNA form, the CDR3 reads TGTGCCTGGAGAACGGACCAAGAGATCCAGTACTTC.

In its sample, this clone was seen once. The J gene is TRBJ1-2, the V gene TRBV2; D call uncertain. Germline V gives CDR1 SNHLY, CDR2 FYNNEI. The CDR3 is made up of 13 amino acids. Trimming removed 8 bases from V and 6 bases from J, with 16 bases in between. CDR3 DNA: TGTGCCAGCGGCGGGGAGGGTTTGCATGGCTACACCTTC. Its protein is CASGGEGLHGYTF.

CDR3 sequence (DNA): TGTGCCAGCAGCCGGGGACTAAGCTACAATGAGCAGTTCTTC. Residues: CASSRGLSYNEQFF. This chain joins TRBV13 and TRBJ2-1, with 7 bases that match TRBD2. Trimming at V came to 5 bases and at J to 3 bases, leaving 4 bases not matched to a gene. Germline CDR1 reads PRHDT; CDR2 reads FYEKMQ (reference sequence). The CDR3 spans 14 residues.

The chain employs TRBV10-1 and TRBJ2-5, with unresolved D. The CDR3 contains 12 residues. V lost 4 bases to trimming and J lost 6 bases, with 9 bases between them. Germline CDR1 WNHNN, CDR2 SYGVQD (reference sequence). Here the CDR3 reads CASSAPRQTQYF. In DNA, the CDR3 is TGCGCCAGCAGTGCCCCCCGGCAGACCCAGTACTTC.

V is TRBV7-2 and J is TRBJ2-7; 13 bases line up with TRBD2. The V gene end was trimmed by 3 bases and the J gene end by 7 bases; junction bases not matched to a gene: 6. CDR1 and CDR2 (germline): SGHTA, FQGNSA. The CDR3 loop spans 15 amino acids. This CDR3 reads CASSFRTSGSREQYF. The CDR3 nucleotides read TGTGCCAGCAGCTTCAGGACTAGCGGGAGTCGAGAGCAGTACTTC.

In regard to this clone: Other DNA sequences in this specimen translate into the identical CDR3. The chain has TRBV28 and TRBJ1-2; D remains unclear. The germline V and J ends were trimmed by 5 bases and 0 bases, with 4 bases remaining between them. Per the germline V gene, CDR1 is MDHEN and CDR2 is SYDVKM. This CDR3 spans 12 amino acids. The CDR3 sequence is CASSPPNYGYTF. The CDR3 DNA sequence: TGTGCCAGCAGTCCCCCTAACTATGGCTACACCTTC.

This chain joins TRBV11-2 and TRBJ1-5; D possibly corresponds to TRBD1 (6 bases). CDR1 and CDR2 from the germline V gene are SGHAT and FQNNGV. The CDR3 length is 15 residues. The V end lost 5 bases, the J end lost 6 bases, and 17 bases lay between the germline ends. For the CDR3, the DNA is TGTGCCAGCAGCCCTCGACAGGTTTTTGGTCAGCCCCAGCATTTT. Encoded protein: CASSPRQVFGQPQHF.

The genes are TRBV5-1 and TRBJ2-7, with D possibly being TRBD2 (6 bases). CDR3 length equals 15 residues. The germline V and J ends were trimmed by 3 bases and 2 bases, with 15 bases remaining between them. CDR1 and CDR2 (germline): SGHRS, YFSETQ. This CDR3 reads CASSSSGTSTYEQYF. CDR3 nucleotide sequence: TGCGCCAGCAGCTCCTCCGGGACTTCCACCTACGAGCAGTACTTC.